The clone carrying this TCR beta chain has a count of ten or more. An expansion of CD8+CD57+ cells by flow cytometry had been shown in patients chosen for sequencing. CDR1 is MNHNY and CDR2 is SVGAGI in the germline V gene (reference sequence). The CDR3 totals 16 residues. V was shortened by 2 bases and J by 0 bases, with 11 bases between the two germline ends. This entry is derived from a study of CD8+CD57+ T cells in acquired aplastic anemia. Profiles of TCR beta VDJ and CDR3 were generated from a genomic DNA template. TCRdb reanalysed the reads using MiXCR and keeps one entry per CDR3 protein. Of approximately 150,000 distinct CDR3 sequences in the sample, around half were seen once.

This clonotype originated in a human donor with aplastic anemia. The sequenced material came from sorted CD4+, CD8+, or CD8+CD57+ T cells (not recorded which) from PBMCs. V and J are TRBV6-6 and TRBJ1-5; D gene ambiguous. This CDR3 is CASSYEMGPSNQPQHF. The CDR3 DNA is TGTGCCAGCAGTTACGAGATGGGTCCTAGCAATCAGCCCCAGCATTTT.